This passage covers 15 T cell receptor beta chains from one sample sequenced in a study of T-cell reconstitution after alpha-beta-depleted transplantation in children. Unique molecular identifiers were incorporated when the TCRbeta library was constructed. One entry per CDR3 protein results from TCRdb running MiXCR on the PCR reads. The sample holds about 340,000 distinct CDR3 sequences; approximately 12% are singletons and the top ten take around 4%. The sequenced sample was PBMCs, obtained from the stem cell graft. These TCRs come from a human donor who donated a stem cell graft to a child with Fanconi anemia.

This chain uses TRBV21-1 with TRBJ2-1; the listed D gene, TRBD2, was not tested against the DNA. TRBV21-1 is tagged as a pseudogene. This CDR3 contains 18 residues. In DNA, the CDR3 is TGTGCCAGCAGCAAAAATCAGGGTGCGTGGACAGCGGCCAATGAGCAGTCCTTC. Translated, it gives CASSKNQGAWTAANEQSF.

This rearrangement joins TRBV6-1 to TRBJ1-4; D possibly corresponds to TRBD1 (5 bases). Trimming shortened V by 6 bases and J by 3 bases, and 14 bases separated the two germline ends. Per the germline V gene, CDR1 is MNHNS and CDR2 is SASEGT. The CDR3 runs to 15 residues. The CDR3 loop is CASRKGTVANEKLFF. CDR3 in DNA: TGTGCCAGCAGGAAGGGGACCGTCGCTAATGAAAAACTGTTTTTT.

The V call is TRBV6-1, the J call TRBJ1-1; D perhaps matches TRBD1 (5 bases). Trimming removed 0 bases at V and 5 bases at J, with 10 bases between. The CDR3 sequence is 14 residues long. Germline lookup yields CDR1 MNHNS and CDR2 SASEGT. The CDR3 is CASSEARGITEAFF. DNA for the CDR3: TGTGCCAGCAGTGAAGCTAGGGGTATAACTGAAGCTTTCTTT.

The chain carries TRBV10-3 and TRBJ2-7; D not certain. The CDR3 extends over 13 amino acids. Trimming took 2 bases from V and 3 from J, leaving 8 bases between them. CDR1 ENHRY and CDR2 SYGVKD come from the germline V gene. CDR3 DNA: TGTGCCATCAGTGAGGTCCCCATCTACGAGCAGTACTTC. Translation gives CAISEVPIYEQYF.

This clonotype was seen at least ten times. The chain is built from TRBV20-1 and TRBJ2-1; 9 bases map to TRBD2. V dropped 3 bases and J dropped 4; count of bases not matched to a gene: 7. This CDR3 comprises 15 residues. Germline V gives CDR1 DFQATT, CDR2 SNEGSKA (reference sequence). CDR3 coding DNA: TGCAGTGCTAGGGAAGCGGGGGGTCATTACAATGAGCAGTTCTTC. It translates to CSAREAGGHYNEQFF.

This clonotype was counted at least ten times. The chain is built from TRBV5-1 and TRBJ2-1, with D possibly being TRBD1 or TRBD2 (5 bases each). Trimming removed 3 bases from V and 6 bases from J, with 13 bases in between. Germline CDR1 is SGHRS and CDR2 is YFSETQ. This CDR3 is built from 14 residues. CDR3 region: CASSSGTAGNEQFF. The CDR3, as DNA: TGCGCCAGCAGCTCCGGGACCGCAGGCAATGAGCAGTTCTTC.

The rearrangement joins TRBV19 to TRBJ2-5; a weak D match, TRBD2 (6 bases). V gave up 3 bases and J gave up 3 bases, with 20 bases separating them. Germline V gives CDR1 LNHDA, CDR2 SQIVND (reference sequence). The CDR3 consists of 17 residues. The DNA for the CDR3 is TGTGCCAGTAGTATCTGGGGGGAGATCAACTCTAAAGAGACCCAGTACTTC. Residues: CASSIWGEINSKETQYF. The entire variable domain, with the rest obtained from reference TRBV19 and TRBJ2-5, is as follows: DGGITQSPKYLFRKEGQNVTLSCEQNLNHDAMYWYRQDPGQGLRLIYYSQIVNDFQKGDIAEGYSVSREKKESFPLTVTSAQKNPTAFYLCASSIWGEINSKETQYFGPGTRLLVL.

This clonotype has a count of ten or more. The J gene is TRBJ2-1, the V gene TRBV5-1; 12 bases align to TRBD1. Germline values: CDR1 SGHRS, CDR2 YFSETQ. Trimming took 4 bases from V and 7 from J; bases not matched to a gene: 9. The CDR3 loop spans 16 amino acids. The CDR3 sequence: CASSLTGTGGLNEQFF. In nucleotides, the CDR3 is TGCGCCAGCAGCCTTACCGGGACAGGGGGCTTGAATGAGCAGTTCTTC.

The chain uses TRBV3-1 and TRBJ1-5; a possible D gene is TRBD1 (6 bases). V shed 4 bases and J shed 0 bases, with 10 bases lying between them. This CDR3 is 15 amino acids long. Germline CDR1 LGHDT, CDR2 YNNKEL (reference sequence). The CDR3 DNA is TGTGCCAGCAGCCCAGGGGATAGTAGCAATCAGCCCCAGCATTTT. This gives the protein CASSPGDSSNQPQHF.

This clonotype showed up just a few times. The V call is TRBV6-1, the J call TRBJ2-3, with 9 bases identical to TRBD1. V dropped 10 bases and J dropped 2; count of bases not matched to a gene: 7. CDR1 MNHNS and CDR2 SASEGT come from the germline V gene. The CDR3 has 14 amino acids. The CDR3 is CATNRDRVTDTQYF. In nucleotides, the CDR3 is TGTGCCACCAACCGGGACAGGGTCACAGATACGCAGTATTTT.

This clonotype was counted only a few times. V is TRBV30 and J is TRBJ2-7; 10 bases agree with TRBD2. This CDR3 spans 12 amino acids. In germline, CDR1 is GTSNPN, CDR2 SVGIG (reference sequence). The V and J ends lost 1 base and 6 bases, in that order; junction bases with no gene match: 0. CDR3 in amino acids: CAWSGLAGEQYF. The CDR3 nucleotides are TGTGCCTGGAGTGGACTAGCGGGCGAGCAGTACTTC.

This clonotype was picked up many times. The rearrangement uses TRBV12-3 or TRBV12-4 and TRBJ1-1; D perhaps matches TRBD1 (5 bases). There are 15 residues in the CDR3. V lost 5 bases to trimming and J lost 4 bases, with 17 bases between them. The CDR3 DNA reads as TGTGCCAGCAGTCCCGGACCGGACCAGGGCACTGAAGCTTTCTTT. As protein: CASSPGPDQGTEAFF.

Note on this clonotype: No conserved phenylalanine or tryptophan ends this CDR3, so it is likely a read error. The chain employs TRBV5-1 and TRBJ1-5; 8 bases map to TRBD1. V was pared by 4 bases and J by 5 bases, with 5 bases of the junction left unmatched. The CDR3 spans 14 residues. Germline V gene lookup returns CDR1 SGHRS and CDR2 YFSETQ. CDR3: CASSPGTGDQPQHC. The CDR3 DNA follows: TGCGCCAGCAGCCCCGGGACAGGAGATCAGCCCCAGCATTGT.

The table lists this clonotype with many counts. The chain joins TRBV7-9 to TRBJ2-1; D is undetermined. The V end lost 1 base, the J end lost 8 bases, and 12 bases lay between the germline ends. This CDR3 is built from 14 residues. CDR1 is SEHNR, CDR2 FQNEAQ, per germline (reference sequence). For the CDR3, the DNA is TGTGCCAGCAGCTTAGAGATTATGGGGTATGAGCAGTTCTTC. Translated: CASSLEIMGYEQFF.

This clonotype was detected only a few times. The chain recombines TRBV7-6 with TRBJ1-1, with D perhaps matching TRBD1 (5 bases). V was clipped by 5 bases and J by 3 bases, with 16 bases between them. The CDR3 consists of 15 residues. CDR1 SGHVS and CDR2 FNYEAQ come from the germline V gene. The CDR3 protein is CASSPSQGMDTEAFF. The CDR3 region has the DNA TGTGCCAGCAGCCCCTCGCAGGGAATGGACACTGAAGCTTTCTTT.